This T cell receptor (beta chain) was identified during a study of T cell repertoires in cytomegalovirus infection. About the research overall: Public TCR beta signatures indicated both CMV infection and matching HLA type. Overall study findings and caveats: Identification of carriers of CMV plus the relevant HLA was achieved through cumulative public TCR beta family frequency. The ex vivo response was dominated by HLA-C-restricted CMV-specific TCR beta clonotypes.

TCRdb reprocessed the reads with MiXCR, giving one entry per CDR3 protein. The table records 630,000 or so distinct CDR3 sequences, 20% to 25% of them present only once. Trimming left V 1 base short and J 2 bases short, with 11 bases between. The CDR3 length is 15 residues. Germline V lookup: CDR1 SEHNR, CDR2 FQNEAQ (reference sequence). This clonotype was seen a few times. Its antigen is undetermined. The clonotype originates from a human donor in good health (CMV status not recorded). Some clones in this sample may be carry-over from other donors' samples. Material for sequencing was CD8+ T cells from PBMCs. The V call is TRBV7-9, the J call TRBJ1-2; tentatively, D is TRBD1 (5 bases). CDR3 amino acids: CASSLVPGSNYGYTF. The CDR3 coding sequence is TGTGCCAGCAGCTTAGTCCCAGGGTCGAACTATGGCTACACCTTC.